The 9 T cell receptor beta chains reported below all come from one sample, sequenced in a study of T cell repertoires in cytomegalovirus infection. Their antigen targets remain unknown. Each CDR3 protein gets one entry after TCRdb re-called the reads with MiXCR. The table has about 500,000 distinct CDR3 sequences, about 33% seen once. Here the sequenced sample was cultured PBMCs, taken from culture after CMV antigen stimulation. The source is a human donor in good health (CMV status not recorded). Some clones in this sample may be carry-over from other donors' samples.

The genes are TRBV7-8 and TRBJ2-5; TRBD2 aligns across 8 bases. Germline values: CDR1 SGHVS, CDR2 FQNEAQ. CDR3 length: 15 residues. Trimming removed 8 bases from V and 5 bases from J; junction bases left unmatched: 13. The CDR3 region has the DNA TGTGCCAGCTGCACCCCCGGACTAGCCAAGGAGACCCAGTACTTC. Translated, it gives CASCTPGLAKETQYF.

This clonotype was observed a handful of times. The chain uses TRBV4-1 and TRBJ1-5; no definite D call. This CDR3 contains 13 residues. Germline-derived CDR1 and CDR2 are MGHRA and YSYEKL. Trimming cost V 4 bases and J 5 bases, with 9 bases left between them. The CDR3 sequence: CASSLNSDQPQHF. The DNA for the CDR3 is TGCGCCAGCAGCCTAAACAGCGATCAGCCCCAGCATTTT.

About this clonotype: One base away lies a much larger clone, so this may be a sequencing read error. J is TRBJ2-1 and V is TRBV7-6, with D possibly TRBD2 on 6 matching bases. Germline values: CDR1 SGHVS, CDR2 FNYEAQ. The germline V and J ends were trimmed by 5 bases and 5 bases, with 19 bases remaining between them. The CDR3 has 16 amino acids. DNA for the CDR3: TGTGCCAGCAGCACTAGGGAGGCCCTTGGGGACAATGAGCAGTTCTTC. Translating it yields CASSTREALGDNEQFF.

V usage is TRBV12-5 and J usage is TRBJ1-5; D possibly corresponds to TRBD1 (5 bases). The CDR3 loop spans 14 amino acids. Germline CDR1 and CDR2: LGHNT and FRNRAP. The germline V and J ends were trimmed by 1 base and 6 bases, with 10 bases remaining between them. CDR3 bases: TGTGCTAGTGGTTTGGCCTCGGGGGGTCAGCCCCAGCATTTT. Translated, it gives CASGLASGGQPQHF.

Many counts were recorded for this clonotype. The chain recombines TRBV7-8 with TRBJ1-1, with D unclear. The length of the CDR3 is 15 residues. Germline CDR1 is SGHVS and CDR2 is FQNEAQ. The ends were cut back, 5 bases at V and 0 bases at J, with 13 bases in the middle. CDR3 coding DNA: TGTGCCAGCAGCGGGTCGGGGAGCCTGAACACTGAAGCTTTCTTT. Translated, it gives CASSGSGSLNTEAFF.

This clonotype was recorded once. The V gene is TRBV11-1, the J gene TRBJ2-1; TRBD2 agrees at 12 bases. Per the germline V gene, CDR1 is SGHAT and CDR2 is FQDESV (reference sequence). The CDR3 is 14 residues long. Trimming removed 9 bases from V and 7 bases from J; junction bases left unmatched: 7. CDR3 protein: CASLTSGGGNEQFF. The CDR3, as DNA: TGTGCCAGTCTGACTAGCGGGGGTGGAAATGAGCAGTTCTTC.

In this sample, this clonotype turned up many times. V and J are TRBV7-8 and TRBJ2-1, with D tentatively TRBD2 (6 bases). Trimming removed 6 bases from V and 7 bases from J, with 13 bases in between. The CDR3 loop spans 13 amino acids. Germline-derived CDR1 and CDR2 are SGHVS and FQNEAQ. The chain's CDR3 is CASREGARNEQFF. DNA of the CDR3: TGTGCCAGCAGGGAGGGAGCTCGAAATGAGCAGTTCTTC. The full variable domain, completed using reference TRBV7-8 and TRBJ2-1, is GAGVSQSPRYKVAKRGQDVALRCDPISGHVSLFWYQQALGQGPEFLTYFQNEAQLDKSGLPSDRFFAERPEGSVSTLKIQRTQQEDSAVYLCASREGARNEQFFGPGTRLTVL.

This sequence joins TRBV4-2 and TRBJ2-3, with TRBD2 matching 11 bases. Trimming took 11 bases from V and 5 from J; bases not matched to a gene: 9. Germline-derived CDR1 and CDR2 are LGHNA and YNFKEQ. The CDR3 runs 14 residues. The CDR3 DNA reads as TGTGCCTCAGATAGCGGGAGGGCCCAAGATACGCAGTATTTT. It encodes CASDSGRAQDTQYF.

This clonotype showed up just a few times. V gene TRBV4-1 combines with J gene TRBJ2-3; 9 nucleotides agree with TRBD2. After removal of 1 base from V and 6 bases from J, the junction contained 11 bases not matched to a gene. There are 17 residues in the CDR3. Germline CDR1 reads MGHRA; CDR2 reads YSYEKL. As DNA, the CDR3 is TGCGCCAGCAGCCAAGTTCCCGGACTAGCGCGCAGGGATACGCAGTATTTT. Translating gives CASSQVPGLARRDTQYF.